The source of this T cell receptor (beta chain) is a study of T cell changes during pregnancy in multiple sclerosis. This CDR3 region has 13 residues. V lost 3 bases, J lost 8 bases, and 16 bases lay in between. CDR1 is GTSNPN and CDR2 is SVGIG in the germline V gene (reference sequence). Sequencing used immunoSEQ multiplex PCR; TCRdb keeps in-frame clones, though not all of them. The sample holds around 38,000 clones, around 90% seen once. Here the sequenced sample was CD8+ T cells from peripheral blood mononuclear cells, taken in the third trimester of pregnancy. This sequence was found in a female donor with multiple sclerosis, enrolled in a pregnancy study. The V gene is TRBV30, the J gene TRBJ1-2; TRBD1 might be the D (5 bases). As DNA, the CDR3 is TGTGCCTGGAGCCAGGACACCCACAGGGGCTACACCTTC. Translating it yields CAWSQDTHRGYTF.